Shown below are 8 T cell receptor beta chains from a single sample sequenced in a study of cytomegalovirus exposure and HLA in healthy donors. The PCR used 60 Vbeta and 13 Jbeta primers. Clones were sequenced by immunoSEQ multiplex PCR, and TCRdb holds only the in-frame ones, with some missing. The repertoire has more than 100,000 clones, around 83% of them found once; the top ten carry 8.1%. The sequenced sample was PBMCs. All receptors derive from a woman aged 45-65 years in good health and CMV-seropositive.

J is TRBJ2-7 and V is TRBV11-1; TRBD1 might be the D (5 bases). V was clipped by 4 bases and J by 4 bases, with 17 bases between them. Germline lookup yields CDR1 SGHAT and CDR2 FQDESV (reference sequence). The CDR3 covers 15 residues. The CDR3 here is CASSSGALGGYEQYF. CDR3 in DNA: TGTGCCAGCAGCTCTGGGGCTCTCGGCGGTTACGAGCAGTACTTC.

The CDR3, as DNA: TGTGCCAGCAGTCCGGGACAGAATCGCTATGGCTACACCTTC. Its protein is CASSPGQNRYGYTF. The chain carries TRBV6-1 and TRBJ1-2; 7 bases map to TRBD1. This CDR3 is built from 14 residues. The germline V gene encodes CDR1 MNHNS and CDR2 SASEGT. The ends lost 5 bases at V and 4 bases at J; junction bases unmatched: 7.

The chain links TRBV6-5 to TRBJ2-1; TRBD1 matches at 7 bases. V lost 6 bases to trimming and J lost 5 bases; unmatched junction nucleotides: 10. The CDR3 loop spans 15 amino acids. The germline gives CDR1 MNHEY, CDR2 SVGAGI. CDR3 sequence: CASRYGDRTNNEQFF. The DNA of the CDR3 is TGTGCCAGCAGATACGGGGACAGAACTAACAATGAGCAGTTCTTC.

The V call is TRBV2, the J call TRBJ2-5, with TRBD1 as a possible D gene (5 bases). The CDR3 length is 15 residues. Germline loops: CDR1 SNHLY, CDR2 FYNNEI. V was clipped by 6 bases and J by 7 bases, with 21 bases between them. The CDR3 DNA is TGTGCCAGCAGCCTTTCTACCTCGGACAATTCGACCCAGTACTTC. Its translation is CASSLSTSDNSTQYF.

The chain recombines TRBV5-1 with TRBJ2-7; the match to TRBD2 covers 10 bases. The CDR3 has 15 residues. Looked up from germline, CDR1 is SGHRS and CDR2 is YFSETQ. The V gene end was trimmed by 4 bases and the J gene end by 5 bases; junction bases not matched to a gene: 9. The CDR3 nucleotides are TGCGCCAGCAGCACCTTAGCGGGAGGTAGTAACGAGCAGTACTTC. This codes for CASSTLAGGSNEQYF.

The gene calls are TRBV28 and TRBJ1-1; perhaps TRBD1 as D (5 bases). With 8 bases removed from V and 4 bases from J, the gap between germline ends came to 17 bases. This CDR3 comprises 14 residues. The germline gives CDR1 MDHEN, CDR2 SYDVKM. For the CDR3, the DNA is TGTGCCAGCCGGGATCCGGGGGTCGGCACTGAAGCTTTCTTT. This sequence encodes CASRDPGVGTEAFF.

This chain uses TRBV6-4 with TRBJ2-3; 8 nucleotides line up with TRBD2. J gave up 0 bases and V 8 bases, and 1 base lay outside the gene matches. Germline V lookup: CDR1 MRHNA, CDR2 SNTAGT. The CDR3 totals 13 residues. The CDR3 DNA sequence: TGTGCCAGCTCTAGCGGGAGCACAGATACGCAGTATTTT. Protein: CASSSGSTDTQYF.

CDR3 residues: CSALRDFFMNTEAFF. In DNA, the CDR3 is TGCAGCGCGTTACGGGACTTCTTCATGAACACTGAAGCTTTCTTT. The chain couples TRBV29-1 to TRBJ1-1, with a weak D call TRBD1 (5 bases). The CDR3 has 15 amino acids. Germline V gene lookup returns CDR1 SQVTM and CDR2 ANQGSEA. V lost 7 bases, J lost 0 bases, and 18 bases lay in between.